This T cell receptor beta chain was profiled in a study of blood T cell repertoires in COVID-19. The overall study: COVID-19 samples, acute and convalescent, were from the United States, Italy and Spain. PBMCs, B-cell-depleted T cells, or T cells provided the cDNA or gDNA that made up the material.

Original processing methods: Using reference gene primer amplification, nucleated cell counts were estimated. Method: immunoSEQ multiplex PCR; TCRdb's copy keeps in-frame clones and lacks some. That table gives V, J and clone size, and the DNA gave D and trimming. This sample has some 180,000 clones; roughly three quarters occur once, and the top ten carry 8.6%. The sequence derives from a woman in her 50s with active or convalescent COVID-19. Specimen: peripheral blood.

The CDR3 nucleotides read TGTGCCAGCAGCCAAGATCAGGGGGTGGGCGAAGCTTTCTTT. It specifies CASSQDQGVGEAFF. This chain connects TRBV14 to TRBJ1-1, with 7 bases fitting TRBD1. V dropped 0 bases and J dropped 8; count of bases not matched to a gene: 6. The CDR3 is 14 amino acids. Germline loops: CDR1 SGHDN, CDR2 FVKESK.